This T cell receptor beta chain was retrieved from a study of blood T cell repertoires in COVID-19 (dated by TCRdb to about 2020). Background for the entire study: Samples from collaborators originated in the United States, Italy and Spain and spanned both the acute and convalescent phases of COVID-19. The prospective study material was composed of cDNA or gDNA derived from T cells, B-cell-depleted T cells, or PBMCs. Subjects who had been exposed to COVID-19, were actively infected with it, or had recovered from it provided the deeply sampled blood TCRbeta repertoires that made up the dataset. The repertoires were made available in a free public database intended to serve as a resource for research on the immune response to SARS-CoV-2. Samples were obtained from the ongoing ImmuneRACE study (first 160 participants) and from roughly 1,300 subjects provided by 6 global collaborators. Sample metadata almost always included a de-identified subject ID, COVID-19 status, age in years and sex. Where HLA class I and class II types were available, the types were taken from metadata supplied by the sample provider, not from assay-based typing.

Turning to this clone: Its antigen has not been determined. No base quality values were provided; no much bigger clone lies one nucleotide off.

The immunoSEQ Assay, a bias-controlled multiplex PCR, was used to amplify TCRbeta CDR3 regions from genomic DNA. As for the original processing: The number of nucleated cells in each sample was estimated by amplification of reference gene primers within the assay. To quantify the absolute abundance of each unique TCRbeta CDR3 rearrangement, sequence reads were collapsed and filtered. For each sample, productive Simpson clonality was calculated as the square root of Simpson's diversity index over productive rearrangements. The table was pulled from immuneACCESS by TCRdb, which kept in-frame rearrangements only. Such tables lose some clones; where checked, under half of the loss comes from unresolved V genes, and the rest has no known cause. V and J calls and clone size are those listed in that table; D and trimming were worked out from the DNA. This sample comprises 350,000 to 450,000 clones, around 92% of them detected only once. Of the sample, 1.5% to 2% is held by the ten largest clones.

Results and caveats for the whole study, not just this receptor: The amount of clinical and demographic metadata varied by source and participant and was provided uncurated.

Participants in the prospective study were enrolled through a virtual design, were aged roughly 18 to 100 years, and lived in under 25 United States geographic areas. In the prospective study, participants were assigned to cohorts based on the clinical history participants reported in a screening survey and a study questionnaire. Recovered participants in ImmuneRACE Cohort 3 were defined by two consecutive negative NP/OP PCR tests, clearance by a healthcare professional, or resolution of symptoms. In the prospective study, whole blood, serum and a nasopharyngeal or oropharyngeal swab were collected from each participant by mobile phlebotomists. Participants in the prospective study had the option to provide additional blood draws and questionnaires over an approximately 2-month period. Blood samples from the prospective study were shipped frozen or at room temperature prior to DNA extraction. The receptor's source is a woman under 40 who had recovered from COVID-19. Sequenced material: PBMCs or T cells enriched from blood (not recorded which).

CDR3 protein: CASSPGQGMNTEAFF. Here is the DNA: TGTGCCAGCAGCCCGGGACAGGGAATGAACACTGAAGCTTTCTTT. The chain is made from TRBV5-4 and TRBJ1-1; a stretch of 9 junction bases matches TRBD1. From the germline V gene (reference sequence), CDR1 is SGHNT and CDR2 is YYREEE. Spanning cysteine to phenylalanine, the CDR3 consists of 15 amino acids. The kept DNA is CDR3 alone, 45 bases in frame from the first base. Here V drops 4 bases and J drops 0 bases, and the junction holds 4 bases not matched to any gene.